This TCR beta chain was identified in a study of blood T cell repertoires in COVID-19. Study as a whole: T cells, B-cell-depleted T cells, or PBMCs provided the cDNA or gDNA that served as material.

Germline V gene sequence: CDR1 SEHNR, CDR2 FQNEAQ (reference sequence). The CDR3 spans 17 residues. V lost 5 bases, J lost 5 bases, and 8 bases stayed unmatched. Authors' methods: Nucleated cell counts were estimated from reference gene primer amplification. TCRdb's table, derived via immunoSEQ multiplex PCR, lists solely in-frame clones and lacks some. Clone size and V and J calls were adopted from that table, with D and trimming inferred from the DNA. Here the sample spans fewer than 250,000 clones, more than 85% being singletons. The sequence was obtained from a man aged 25-40 years with acute or convalescent COVID-19. Sequenced: peripheral blood. This chain links TRBV7-9 with TRBJ2-2; TRBD2 agrees at 13 bases. The CDR3 DNA reads TGTGCCAGCAGCCGCGGGACTAGCGGGAAGGGGACCGGGGAGCTGTTTTTT. Translated, it gives CASSRGTSGKGTGELFF.